There are a few counts of the clone carrying this T cell receptor beta chain. TCRdb processed the 5' RACE reads anew with MiXCR; each CDR3 protein has one entry. Of 350,000 to 450,000 distinct CDR3 sequences detected, roughly 6.2% appear once; the ten largest clones hold approximately 15%. The ends lost 2 bases at V and 2 bases at J; junction bases unmatched: 6. Germline V gene data show CDR1 as SGHKS and CDR2 as YYEKEE (reference sequence). This CDR3 comprises 16 residues. This entry is derived from a study of T cells after yellow fever vaccination. The chain recombines TRBV5-5 with TRBJ1-3; TRBD1 matches at 8 bases. The material was PBMCs, obtained 5 days after the yellow fever booster vaccination. The receptor was derived from a young man who received the YFV17D yellow fever vaccine. CDR3 bases: TGTGCCAGCAGCTTTTCGGACAGGGCTACTGGAAACACCATATATTTT. This encodes CASSFSDRATGNTIYF.